These 32 T cell receptor beta chains were all obtained from the same sample, sequenced in a study of cytomegalovirus exposure and HLA in healthy donors. Researchers ran the PCR with 60 Vbeta and 13 Jbeta primers. The data were produced by immunoSEQ multiplex PCR, yet TCRdb's version contains in-frame clones alone and is incomplete. This sample has 160,000 or so clones; roughly 80% occur once, and the top ten carry about 3.8%. The sequenced material came from PBMCs. The receptors were sampled from a man between 45 and 60 years old in good health and CMV-seropositive.

The gene calls are TRBV27 and TRBJ2-1, with 7 bases matching TRBD1. The germline V gene encodes CDR1 MNHEY and CDR2 SMNVEV (reference sequence). This CDR3 is 15 amino acids long. V trimming: 5 bases; J trimming: 8 bases; junction bases outside the gene matches: 12. The CDR3: CASSGQALGLDEQFF. Written as DNA, the CDR3 is TGTGCCAGCAGTGGACAGGCGTTAGGTTTGGATGAGCAGTTCTTC.

The count of this clone is one. This chain joins TRBV6-6 and TRBJ1-2; D not resolved. V was cut by 6 bases and J by 8 bases, with 16 bases left in between. CDR1 and CDR2 (germline): MNHNY, SVGAGI (reference sequence). CDR3 length: 13 residues. As DNA, the CDR3 is TGTGCCAGCAGGCCTAATGTCCTCGGGGGCTACACCTTC. Translation gives CASRPNVLGGYTF.

V usage is TRBV7-8 and J usage is TRBJ2-1, with 13 bases identical to TRBD2. The ends lost 6 bases at V and 5 bases at J; junction bases unmatched: 7. The CDR3 runs 16 residues. CDR1 is SGHVS and CDR2 is FQNEAQ in the germline V gene. The CDR3 loop is CASSSSGTSGNNEQFF. The DNA of the CDR3 is TGTGCCAGCAGTTCTTCCGGGACTAGCGGGAACAATGAGCAGTTCTTC.

V gene TRBV5-6 combines with J gene TRBJ2-3, with 10 bases identical to TRBD2. Germline CDR1 reads SGHDT; CDR2 reads YYEEEE. There are 17 residues in the CDR3. V lost 0 bases to trimming and J lost 5 bases; unmatched junction nucleotides: 9. CDR3 protein: CASSLDLAGELIDTQYF. The DNA for the CDR3 is TGTGCCAGCAGCTTGGACCTAGCGGGGGAATTGATAGATACGCAGTATTTT.

J is TRBJ2-7 and V is TRBV6-1; D is possibly TRBD1 (6 bases). V lost 3 bases and J 0 bases, leaving 12 bases between the germline ends. The CDR3 loop spans 15 amino acids. Germline CDR1 reads MNHNS; CDR2 reads SASEGT. The CDR3 region has the DNA TGTGCCAGCAGTGAGCACACGACAGGCTCCTACGAGCAGTACTTC. Protein product: CASSEHTTGSYEQYF.

This chain joins TRBV10-3 and TRBJ1-1; D unresolved. The CDR3 covers 14 residues. The germline V and J ends were trimmed by 4 bases and 3 bases, with 12 bases remaining between them. Germline V gene sequence: CDR1 ENHRY, CDR2 SYGVKD. CDR3 in amino acids: CAISGGSADTEAFF. In DNA form, the CDR3 reads TGTGCCATCAGTGGAGGGAGCGCAGACACTGAAGCTTTCTTT.

The chain links TRBV15 to TRBJ2-7, with 14 bases lining up with TRBD2. The length of the CDR3 is 15 residues. Per the germline V gene, CDR1 is LNHNV and CDR2 is YYDKDF (reference sequence). Trimming removed 5 bases from V and 4 bases from J; junction bases left unmatched: 4. CDR3 region: CATSGGTSGRYEQYF. CDR3 coding DNA: TGTGCCACCAGCGGGGGGACTAGCGGGAGATACGAGCAGTACTTC.

DNA for the CDR3: TGCGCCAGCAGCCAAGCAGGTAGCAATCAGCCCCAGCATTTT. Its protein product is CASSQAGSNQPQHF. The gene calls are TRBV4-1 and TRBJ1-5; no firm D call. The CDR3 is 14 residues long. Germline V CDR1 and CDR2: MGHRA, YSYEKL. Trimming took 1 base from V and 0 from J, leaving 4 bases between them.

The J gene is TRBJ1-2, the V gene TRBV6-5, with unresolved D. The CDR3 sequence is 14 residues long. The germline V gene encodes CDR1 MNHEY and CDR2 SVGAGI. V gave up 6 bases and J gave up 1 base, with 12 bases separating them. The CDR3: CASRQLGVNYGYTF. The CDR3 DNA reads TGTGCCAGCAGACAACTCGGGGTTAACTATGGCTACACCTTC.

This chain uses TRBV7-9 with TRBJ1-5; D remains ambiguous. The CDR3 runs to 14 residues. V lost 3 bases and J lost 1, with 7 bases in between. CDR1 is SEHNR and CDR2 is FQNEAQ in the germline V gene (reference sequence). The CDR3 nucleotides are TGTGCCAGCAGCTTCCCCGGGAGCAATCAGCCCCAGCATTTT. It is translated as CASSFPGSNQPQHF.

This chain joins TRBV30 and TRBJ2-7, with D possibly matching TRBD2 (5 bases). The CDR3 covers 13 residues. The germline V gene has CDR1 GTSNPN and CDR2 SVGIG (reference sequence). V shed 5 bases and J shed 1 base, with 12 bases lying between them. CDR3 loop: CAWLRRSSYEQYF. DNA of the CDR3: TGTGCCTGGCTCCGGAGGAGTTCCTACGAGCAGTACTTC.

The chain employs TRBV5-6 and TRBJ2-1; 15 bases are shared with TRBD2. Germline values: CDR1 SGHDT, CDR2 YYEEEE. This CDR3 is 16 amino acids long. The J segment lost 4 bases and the V segment lost 3 bases, leaving 2 bases of the junction unmatched. CDR3 protein: CASSWGTSGGYNEQFF. The CDR3 DNA follows: TGTGCCAGCAGCTGGGGGACTAGCGGGGGGTACAATGAGCAGTTCTTC.

The V gene is TRBV11-2, the J gene TRBJ2-5, with TRBD2 matching over 8 bases. V trimming: 8 bases; J trimming: 6 bases; junction bases outside the gene matches: 11. CDR3 length: 14 residues. Germline V gives CDR1 SGHAT, CDR2 FQNNGV. This chain's CDR3 is CASRPSGGPQTQYF. The DNA for the CDR3 is TGTGCCAGCCGCCCGTCGGGAGGGCCGCAGACCCAGTACTTC.

In nucleotides, the CDR3 is TGTGCCACCAGCAGGGACAGAATAAATAATTCACCCCTCCACTTT. It translates to CATSRDRINNSPLHF. V usage is TRBV15 and J usage is TRBJ1-6; weak D call: TRBD1 (6 bases). The V end lost 3 bases, the J end lost 5 bases, and 11 bases lay between the germline ends. Germline CDR1 reads LNHNV; CDR2 reads YYDKDF (reference sequence). This CDR3 comprises 15 residues.

This clone was seen a handful of times. The chain links TRBV9 to TRBJ1-4; possibly TRBD1 for D (5 bases). The CDR3 runs 15 residues. V was trimmed by 2 bases and J by 4 bases, leaving 12 bases between them. Per germline, CDR1 SGDLS and CDR2 YYNGEE. CDR3 protein: CASSVSQGVNEKLFF. The CDR3 bases are TGTGCCAGCAGCGTCTCGCAGGGTGTTAATGAAAAACTGTTTTTT.

The chain combines TRBV29-1 with TRBJ2-5; a weak D match, TRBD2 (6 bases). Trimming stripped 6 bases from V and 3 bases from J, with 11 bases between. This CDR3 contains 12 residues. Germline lookup yields CDR1 SQVTM and CDR2 ANQGSEA. The CDR3 spells CSVFGLKETQYF. The CDR3, as DNA: TGCAGCGTGTTCGGACTAAAAGAGACCCAGTACTTC.

The rearrangement uses TRBV6-5 and TRBJ1-5, with 8 bases identical to TRBD1. Trimming cost V 6 bases and J 3 bases; bases outside gene matches: 7. The CDR3 totals 15 residues. Germline V lookup: CDR1 MNHEY, CDR2 SVGAGI. DNA of the CDR3: TGTGCCAGCAGAGCGACAGGGGCAAACAATCAGCCCCAGCATTTT. This sequence encodes CASRATGANNQPQHF.

This sequence joins TRBV5-1 and TRBJ2-1, with 8 bases that match TRBD1. The CDR3 sequence is 18 residues long. Looked up from germline, CDR1 is SGHRS and CDR2 is YFSETQ. The ends lost 3 bases at V and 0 bases at J; junction bases unmatched: 11. The CDR3, as DNA: TGCGCCAGCAGCTGCTCCCAGGGGGCACCAGACTCCTACAATGAGCAGTTCTTC. It yields the protein CASSCSQGAPDSYNEQFF.

The V call is TRBV6-5, the J call TRBJ2-1, with TRBD1 matching 7 bases. CDR3 length: 15 amino acids. V was pared by 4 bases and J by 3 bases, with 6 bases of the junction left unmatched. Germline CDR1 reads MNHEY; CDR2 reads SVGAGI. CDR3 DNA sequence: TGTGCCAGCAGTTCAGTTCGGACAGGCTACAATGAGCAGTTCTTC. Translating it yields CASSSVRTGYNEQFF.

The chain employs TRBV29-1 and TRBJ1-5; TRBD1 might be the D (5 bases). With 3 bases removed from V and 5 bases from J, the gap between germline ends came to 11 bases. Germline V lookup: CDR1 SQVTM, CDR2 ANQGSEA. This CDR3 comprises 13 residues. CDR3 region: CSVDRDAYQPQHF. In DNA, the CDR3 is TGCAGCGTTGACAGGGATGCTTATCAGCCCCAGCATTTT. The full variable domain, rest sourced from reference TRBV29-1 and TRBJ1-5, is SAVISQKPSRDICQRGTSLTIQCQVDSQVTMMFWYRQQPGQSLTLIATANQGSEATYESGFVIDKFPISRPNLTFSTLTVSNMSPEDSSIYLCSVDRDAYQPQHFGDGTRLSIL.

This clone was picked up a small number of times. The chain recombines TRBV9 with TRBJ1-1; maybe TRBD1 (6 bases). CDR3 length equals 15 residues. V was shortened by 5 bases and J by 2 bases, with 16 bases between the two germline ends. Germline CDR1 reads SGDLS; CDR2 reads YYNGEE. CDR3 bases: TGTGCCAGCAGTCAGGGGTCCCCCTCCAACACTGAAGCTTTCTTT. It specifies CASSQGSPSNTEAFF.

This clone was seen a single time. The V and J genes are TRBV2 and TRBJ2-2, with D perhaps TRBD1 (5 bases). The CDR3 is made up of 11 amino acids. Trimming pared 8 bases from V and 10 bases from J, leaving 11 bases between. CDR1 and CDR2 (germline): SNHLY, FYNNEI. The CDR3 loop is CASLGVSELFF. CDR3 DNA sequence: TGTGCCAGCCTAGGGGTTTCGGAGCTGTTTTTT.

The chain uses TRBV30 and TRBJ1-1; possible D gene TRBD1, 6 bases. The V and J ends lost 6 bases and 0 bases respectively, with 14 bases between them. This CDR3 has 14 amino acids. Germline values: CDR1 GTSNPN, CDR2 SVGIG (reference sequence). Here the CDR3 reads CACSPGHLNTEAFF. CDR3 sequence (DNA): TGTGCCTGCTCACCGGGACATTTGAACACTGAAGCTTTCTTT.

This clone was detected only a few times. J is TRBJ2-2 and V is TRBV19; D is uncertain. The CDR3 runs 10 residues. V lost 10 bases to trimming and J lost 4 bases, with 4 bases between them. Germline CDR1 LNHDA, CDR2 SQIVND (reference sequence). The CDR3, as DNA: TGTGCCAATCGCACCGGGGAGCTGTTTTTT. This sequence encodes CANRTGELFF.

The chain carries TRBV5-8 and TRBJ2-2; 8 bases map to TRBD1. CDR1 and CDR2 from the germline V gene are SGHTS and YDEGEE. The CDR3 consists of 15 residues. V shed 7 bases, J shed 5 bases, and the junction held 10 bases outside the gene matches. The CDR3 nucleotides read TGTGCCAGCTCGGCAGGGGGCGCGTTGACCGGGGAGCTGTTTTTT. Translated, it gives CASSAGGALTGELFF.

This chain links TRBV2 with TRBJ2-5; D unclear. The CDR3 covers 13 residues. Per the germline V gene, CDR1 is SNHLY and CDR2 is FYNNEI. Trimming removed 0 bases from V and 4 bases from J, with 6 bases in between. The CDR3 sequence: CASSEARSETQYF. The CDR3 bases are TGTGCCAGCAGTGAAGCTAGATCAGAGACCCAGTACTTC.

V gene TRBV19 combines with J gene TRBJ1-5; no clear D. This CDR3 comprises 15 residues. V was trimmed by 2 bases and J by 0 bases, leaving 8 bases between them. CDR1 and CDR2 (germline): LNHDA, SQIVND (reference sequence). The DNA for the CDR3 is TGTGCCAGTAGTATAACAGTAGATAGCAATCAGCCCCAGCATTTT. Protein sequence: CASSITVDSNQPQHF.

This chain joins TRBV9 and TRBJ2-7; 8 nucleotides agree with TRBD1. The CDR3 is made up of 15 amino acids. From germline, CDR1 is SGDLS and CDR2 YYNGEE. With V trimmed by 0 bases and J by 1 base, 3 bases remained unmatched. The CDR3 here is CASSVGQGASYEQYF. CDR3 coding DNA: TGTGCCAGCAGCGTAGGGCAGGGGGCGTCCTACGAGCAGTACTTC.

This clone was observed once. This chain connects TRBV7-2 to TRBJ2-7, with 8 bases fitting TRBD1. Germline trimming cut 1 base from V and 2 bases from J; bases unmatched to any gene: 4. Germline V CDR1 and CDR2: SGHTA, FQGNSA. The CDR3 covers 15 residues. CDR3 DNA sequence: TGTGCCAGCAGCTTAGGGGGACAGGTACCCTACGAGCAGTACTTC. Translation gives CASSLGGQVPYEQYF. Variable domain in full (rest from reference TRBV7-2 and TRBJ2-7): GAGVSQSPSNKVTEKGKDVELRCDPISGHTALYWYRQSLGQGLEFLIYFQGNSAPDKSGLPSDRFSAERTGGSVSTLTIQRTQQEDSAVYLCASSLGGQVPYEQYFGPGTRLTVT.

This clone was seen a single time. The chain recombines TRBV5-3 with TRBJ2-1, with 14 bases that match TRBD2. TRBV5-3 is recorded as an ORF, its role being uncertain. V shed 2 bases and J 0 bases; nucleotides not matched to a gene: 13. The CDR3 runs to 21 residues. CDR3 protein: CARSFRGLAGVRRSSYNEQFF. For the CDR3, the DNA is TGTGCCAGAAGCTTTAGGGGACTAGCGGGAGTAAGAAGAAGCTCCTACAATGAGCAGTTCTTC.

V gene TRBV4-3 combines with J gene TRBJ1-2; 8 bases agree with TRBD1. The CDR3 is 15 amino acids. V lost 2 bases and J lost 3; bases outside the gene matches: 5. Germline lookup yields CDR1 LGHNA and CDR2 YSLEER. The CDR3: CASSQTETGDYGYTF. DNA for the CDR3: TGCGCCAGCAGCCAAACCGAGACAGGGGACTATGGCTACACCTTC.

The chain has TRBV10-1 and TRBJ2-2; 9 bases align to TRBD2. Losses at the gene ends were 4 bases for V and 3 bases for J; bases not matched to a gene: 12. This CDR3 is built from 18 residues. Germline CDR1 and CDR2: WNHNN and SYGVQD (reference sequence). The CDR3 region is CASSAFLDVAGDTGELFF. CDR3 in DNA: TGCGCCAGCAGTGCTTTTTTGGATGTAGCGGGAGACACCGGGGAGCTGTTTTTT.